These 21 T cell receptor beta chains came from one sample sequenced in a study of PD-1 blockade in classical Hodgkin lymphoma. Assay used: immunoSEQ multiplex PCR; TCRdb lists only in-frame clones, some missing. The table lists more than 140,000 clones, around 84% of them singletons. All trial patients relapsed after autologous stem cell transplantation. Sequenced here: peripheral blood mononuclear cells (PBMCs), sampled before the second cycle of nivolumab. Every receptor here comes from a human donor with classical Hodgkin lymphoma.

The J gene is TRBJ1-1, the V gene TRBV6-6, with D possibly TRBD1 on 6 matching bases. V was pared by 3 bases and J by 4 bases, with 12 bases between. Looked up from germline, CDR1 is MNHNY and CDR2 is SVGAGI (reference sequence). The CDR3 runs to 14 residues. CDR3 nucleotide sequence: TGTGCCAGCAGTTATCAGAGGGGGGGCACTGAAGCTTTCTTT. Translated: CASSYQRGGTEAFF.

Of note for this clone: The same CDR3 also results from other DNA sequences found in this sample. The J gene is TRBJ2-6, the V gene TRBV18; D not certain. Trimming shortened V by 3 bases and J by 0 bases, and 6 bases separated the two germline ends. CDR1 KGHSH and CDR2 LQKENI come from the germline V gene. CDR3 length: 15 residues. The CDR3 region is CASSPGNSGANVLTF. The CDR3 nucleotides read TGTGCCAGCTCACCGGGGAACTCTGGGGCCAACGTCCTGACTTTC. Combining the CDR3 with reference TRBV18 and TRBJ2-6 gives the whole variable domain NAGVMQNPRHLVRRRGQEARLRCSPMKGHSHVYWYRQLPEEGLKFMVYLQKENIIDESGMPKERFSAEFPKEGPSILRIQQVVRGDSAAYFCASSPGNSGANVLTFGAGSRLTVL.

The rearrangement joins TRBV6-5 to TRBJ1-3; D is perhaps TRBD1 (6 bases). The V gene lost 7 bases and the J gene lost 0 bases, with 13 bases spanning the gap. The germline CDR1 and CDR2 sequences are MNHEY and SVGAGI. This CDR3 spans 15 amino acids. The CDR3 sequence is CASTYGGLSGNTIYF. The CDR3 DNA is TGTGCCAGCACCTACGGGGGGCTCTCTGGAAACACCATATATTTT.

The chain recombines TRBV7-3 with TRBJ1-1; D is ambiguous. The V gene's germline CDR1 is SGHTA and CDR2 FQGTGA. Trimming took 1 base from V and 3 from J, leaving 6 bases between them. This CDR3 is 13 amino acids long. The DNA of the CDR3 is TGTGCCAGCAGCTTAATGGTTGACACTGAAGCTTTCTTT. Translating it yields CASSLMVDTEAFF.

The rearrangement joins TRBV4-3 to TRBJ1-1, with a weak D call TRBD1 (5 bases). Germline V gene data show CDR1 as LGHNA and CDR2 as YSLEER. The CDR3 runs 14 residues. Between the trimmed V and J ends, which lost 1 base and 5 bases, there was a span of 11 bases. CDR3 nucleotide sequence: TGCGCCAGCAGCCAAGGGTTCAGGGAGACTGAAGCTTTCTTT. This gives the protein CASSQGFRETEAFF.

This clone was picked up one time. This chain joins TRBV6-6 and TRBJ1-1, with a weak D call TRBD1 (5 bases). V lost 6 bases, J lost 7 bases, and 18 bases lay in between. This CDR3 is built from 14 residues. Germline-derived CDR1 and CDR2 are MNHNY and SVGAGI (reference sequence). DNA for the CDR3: TGTGCCAGCAGCCAGTTGCGCGCTGGGGGTGAAGCTTTCTTT. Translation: CASSQLRAGGEAFF.

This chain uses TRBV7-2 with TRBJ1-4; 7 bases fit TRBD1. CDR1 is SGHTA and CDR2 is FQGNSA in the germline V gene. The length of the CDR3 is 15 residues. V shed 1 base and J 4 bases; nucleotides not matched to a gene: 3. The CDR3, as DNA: TGTGCCAGCAGCTTAGTGGCAGGGGGTAATGAAAAACTGTTTTTT. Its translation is CASSLVAGGNEKLFF.

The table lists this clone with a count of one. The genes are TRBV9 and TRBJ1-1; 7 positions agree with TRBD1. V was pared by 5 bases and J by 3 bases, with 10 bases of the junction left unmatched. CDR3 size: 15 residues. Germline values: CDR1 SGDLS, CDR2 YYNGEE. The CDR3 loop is CASRTGVGPYTEAFF. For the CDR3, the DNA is TGTGCCAGCAGAACAGGGGTCGGTCCTTACACTGAAGCTTTCTTT.

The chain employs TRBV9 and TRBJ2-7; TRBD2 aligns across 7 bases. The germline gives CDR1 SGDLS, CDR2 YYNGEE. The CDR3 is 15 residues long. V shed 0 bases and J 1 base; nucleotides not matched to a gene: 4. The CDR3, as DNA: TGTGCCAGCAGCGTAGGGGCTAGCGGTTCCTACGAGCAGTACTTC. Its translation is CASSVGASGSYEQYF.

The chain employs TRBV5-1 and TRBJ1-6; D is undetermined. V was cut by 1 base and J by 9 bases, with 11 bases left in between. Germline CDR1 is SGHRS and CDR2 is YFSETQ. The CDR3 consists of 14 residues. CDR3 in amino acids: CASSLKEQPSPLHF. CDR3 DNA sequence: TGCGCCAGCAGCTTGAAGGAGCAACCTTCACCCCTCCACTTT.

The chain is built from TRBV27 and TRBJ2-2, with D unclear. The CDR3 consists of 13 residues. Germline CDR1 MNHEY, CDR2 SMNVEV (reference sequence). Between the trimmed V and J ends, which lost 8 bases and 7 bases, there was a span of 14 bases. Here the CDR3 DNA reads TGTGCCAGCCGTCCGTGGGTAATCGGGGAGCTGTTTTTT. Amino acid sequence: CASRPWVIGELFF.

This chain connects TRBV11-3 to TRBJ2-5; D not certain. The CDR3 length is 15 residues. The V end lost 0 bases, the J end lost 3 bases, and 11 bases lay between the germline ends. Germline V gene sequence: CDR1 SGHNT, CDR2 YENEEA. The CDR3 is CASSLEGFREETQYF. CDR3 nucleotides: TGTGCCAGCAGCTTAGAAGGGTTTAGGGAAGAGACCCAGTACTTC. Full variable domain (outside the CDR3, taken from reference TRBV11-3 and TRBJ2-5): EAGVVQSPRYKIIEKKQPVAFWCNPISGHNTLYWYLQNLGQGPELLIRYENEEAVDDSQLPKDRFSAERLKGVDSTLKIQPAELGDSAVYLCASSLEGFREETQYFGPGTRLLVL.

The CDR3 sequence is CASSRSGGQNTGELFF. The DNA for the CDR3 is TGTGCCAGCAGCCGCTCGGGGGGGCAGAACACCGGGGAGCTGTTTTTT. V and J are TRBV7-2 and TRBJ2-2; 8 nucleotides line up with TRBD2. CDR3 size: 16 residues. Germline trimming cut 5 bases from V and 1 base from J; bases unmatched to any gene: 6. CDR1 SGHTA and CDR2 FQGNSA come from the germline V gene. The complete variable domain, with remaining parts taken from reference TRBV7-2 and TRBJ2-2, reads GAGVSQSPSNKVTEKGKDVELRCDPISGHTALYWYRQSLGQGLEFLIYFQGNSAPDKSGLPSDRFSAERTGGSVSTLTIQRTQQEDSAVYLCASSRSGGQNTGELFFGEGSRLTVL.

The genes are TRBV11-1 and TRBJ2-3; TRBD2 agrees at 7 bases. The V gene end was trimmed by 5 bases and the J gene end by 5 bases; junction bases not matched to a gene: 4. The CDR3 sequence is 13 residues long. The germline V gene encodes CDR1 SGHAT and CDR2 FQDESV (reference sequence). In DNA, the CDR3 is TGTGCCAGCAGCGTCAGGGAGGGAGATACGCAGTATTTT. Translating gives CASSVREGDTQYF.

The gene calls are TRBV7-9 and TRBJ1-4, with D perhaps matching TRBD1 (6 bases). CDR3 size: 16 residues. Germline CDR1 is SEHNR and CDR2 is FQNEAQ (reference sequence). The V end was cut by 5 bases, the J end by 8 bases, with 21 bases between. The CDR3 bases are TGTGCCAGCAGCCCCTTCGGCAACAGGGAAGAGGAAAAACTGTTTTTT. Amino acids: CASSPFGNREEEKLFF.

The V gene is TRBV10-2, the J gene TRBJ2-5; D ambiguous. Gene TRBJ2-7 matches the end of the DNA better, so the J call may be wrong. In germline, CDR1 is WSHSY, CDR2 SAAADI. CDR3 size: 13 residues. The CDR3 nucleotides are TGCGCCAGCAGTGTGGACCGTAATCACGAGCAGTACTTC. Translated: CASSVDRNHEQYF.

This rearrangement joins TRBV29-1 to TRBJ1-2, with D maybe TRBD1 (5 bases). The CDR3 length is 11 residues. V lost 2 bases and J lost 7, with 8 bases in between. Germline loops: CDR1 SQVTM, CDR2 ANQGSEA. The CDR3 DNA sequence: TGCAGCGTTGAAATCGGGACTGGCTACACCTTC. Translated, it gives CSVEIGTGYTF.

The CDR3 sequence is CATSRGLAGDEQFF. Written as DNA, the CDR3 is TGTGCCACCAGCAGAGGGCTAGCGGGGGATGAGCAGTTCTTC. This chain uses TRBV15 with TRBJ2-1, with 10 bases lining up with TRBD2. Trimming took 1 base from V and 8 from J; bases not matched to a gene: 2. Germline V gives CDR1 LNHNV, CDR2 YYDKDF (reference sequence). The CDR3 covers 14 residues.

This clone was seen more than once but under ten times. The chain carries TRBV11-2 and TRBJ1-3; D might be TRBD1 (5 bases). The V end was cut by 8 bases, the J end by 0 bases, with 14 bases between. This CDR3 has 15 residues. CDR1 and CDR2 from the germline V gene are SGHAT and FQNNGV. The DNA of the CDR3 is TGTGCCAGCTCCCCTCGGGGGATCTCTGGAAACACCATATATTTT. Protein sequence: CASSPRGISGNTIYF.

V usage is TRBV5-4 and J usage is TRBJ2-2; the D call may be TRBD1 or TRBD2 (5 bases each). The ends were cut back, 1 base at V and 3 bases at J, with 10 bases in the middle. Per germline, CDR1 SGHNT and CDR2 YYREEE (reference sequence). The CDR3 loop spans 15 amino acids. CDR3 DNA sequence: TGTGCCAGCAGCTTGCCGGGACCATACACCGGGGAGCTGTTTTTT. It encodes CASSLPGPYTGELFF.

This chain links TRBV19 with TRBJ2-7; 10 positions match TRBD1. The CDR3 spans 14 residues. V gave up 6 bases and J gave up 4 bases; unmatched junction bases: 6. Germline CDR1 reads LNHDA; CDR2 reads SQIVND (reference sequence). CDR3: CASRTGTGDYEQYF. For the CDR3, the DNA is TGTGCCAGTAGAACCGGGACAGGGGATTACGAGCAGTACTTC.